Presented here are 5 T cell receptor beta chains from one specimen sequenced in a study of follicular helper T cells after annual influenza vaccination. Profiling relied on immunoSEQ multiplex PCR, and the TCRdb table lists in-frame clones only, not all of them. This table has 10,000 or so clones, roughly 86% appearing once. The time point: 2014-2015 season, pre-vaccination. Sample: CXCR5- memory CD4+ T cells sorted from blood, taken on the day of influenza vaccination. The receptors were gathered from an adult who received the influenza vaccine.

The V and J genes are TRBV29-1 and TRBJ2-5; 8 bases match TRBD1. This CDR3 is built from 12 residues. CDR1 SQVTM and CDR2 ANQGSEA come from the germline V gene. J gave up 5 bases and V 7 bases, and 6 bases lay outside the gene matches. CDR3 residues: CSGGQGVETQYF. Written as DNA, the CDR3 is TGCAGCGGCGGACAGGGAGTTGAGACCCAGTACTTC.

This clone was seen only a few times. This rearrangement joins TRBV6-5 to TRBJ2-7; the D is unclear. This CDR3 contains 11 residues. From germline, CDR1 is MNHEY and CDR2 SVGAGI. Trimming took off 5 bases at V and 3 bases at J, with 5 bases between the two ends. The CDR3 spells CASSRLYEQYF. In DNA, the CDR3 is TGTGCCAGCAGTCGACTCTACGAGCAGTACTTC.

Only one count was recorded for this clone. This chain uses TRBV4-3 with TRBJ2-1, with D uncertain. V gave up 3 bases and J gave up 3 bases, with 9 bases separating them. The CDR3 is 14 amino acids. Germline V gene sequence: CDR1 LGHNA, CDR2 YSLEER. This chain's CDR3 is CASSQKPFYNEQFF. CDR3 bases: TGCGCCAGCAGCCAGAAGCCTTTCTACAATGAGCAGTTCTTC.

The rearrangement uses TRBV2 and TRBJ2-2, with a tentative D call TRBD2 (6 bases). Germline V gene data show CDR1 as SNHLY and CDR2 as FYNNEI. The CDR3 extends over 14 amino acids. The germline V and J ends were trimmed by 7 bases and 6 bases, with 15 bases remaining between them. CDR3: CASTELAGPGELFF. CDR3 DNA sequence: TGTGCCAGCACCGAACTAGCAGGCCCCGGGGAGCTGTTTTTT.

This clone was detected once. This rearrangement joins TRBV18 to TRBJ2-1, with 7 positions matching TRBD1. This CDR3 is built from 12 residues. V lost 4 bases and J lost 8; bases outside the gene matches: 2. CDR1 is KGHSH, CDR2 LQKENI, per germline. CDR3 amino acids: CASSLQGDEQFF. The DNA of the CDR3 is TGTGCCAGCTCACTCCAGGGGGATGAGCAGTTCTTC.